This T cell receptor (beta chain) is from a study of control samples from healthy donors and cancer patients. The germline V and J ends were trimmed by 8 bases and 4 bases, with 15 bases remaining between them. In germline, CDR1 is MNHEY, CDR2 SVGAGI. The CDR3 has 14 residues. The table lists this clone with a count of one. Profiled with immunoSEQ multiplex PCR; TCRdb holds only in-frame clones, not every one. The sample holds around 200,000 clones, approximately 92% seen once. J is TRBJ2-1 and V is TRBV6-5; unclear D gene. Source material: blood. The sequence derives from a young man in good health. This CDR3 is CASGSELGYNEQFF. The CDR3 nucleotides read TGTGCCAGCGGATCGGAACTGGGGTACAATGAGCAGTTCTTC.